This entry concerns a single T cell receptor beta chain. What it binds is not known. V was pared by 4 bases and J by 3 bases, with 6 bases between. The CDR3 sequence is 12 residues long. Germline assignment: CDR1 MGHDK and CDR2 SYGVNS. The entry originates in a study of shared clonotypes between healthy human individuals. Study results and caveats: Shared clonotypes across all four donors exceeded non-shared ones in generation probability.

The table came from immunoSEQ multiplex PCR; TCRdb's copy has only in-frame clones and leaves some out. The table has around 2.5 million clones, roughly 93% seen once; the top ten hold 0.36%. The sequence came from a man younger than 35 in good health. Some clones in this sample may be carry-over from other donors' samples. The sample was naive CD4+ T cells from PBMCs. The subset was: CD45RA+ positively selected. The chain combines TRBV25-1 with TRBJ1-1; D not certain. For the CDR3, the DNA is TGTGCCAGCAGTGCCCGGGACACTGAAGCTTTCTTT. Protein product: CASSARDTEAFF.